The next 12 T cell receptor beta chains were all read from a single sample in a study of T cells in women clearing cervical HPV infection. Libraries were prepared by immunoSEQ multiplex PCR; TCRdb keeps only in-frame clonotypes and omits some of them. This table holds around 15,000 clones. The sequenced sample consisted of blood buffy coat. These receptors all come from a woman between 18 and 75 years old with a cervical HPV16 infection that either progressed to CIN3+ or cleared (not recorded which).

Points on this clone: The read falls 3 residues short of the CDR3 end, and the missing part is taken from the germline J gene. The chain employs TRBV14 and TRBJ1-2; maybe TRBD1 (5 bases). The CDR3 has 13 residues. In germline, CDR1 is SGHDN, CDR2 FVKESK. The CDR3 sequence: CASSQDERTGYTF. The covered CDR3 bases are TGTGCCAGCAGCCAAGATGAGAGGACAGGC.

Comment on this clone: The read comes to an end 3 residues before the CDR3 does, leaving the germline J gene to fill in the end. This chain connects TRBV19 to TRBJ1-5; maybe TRBD1 (6 bases). V gave up 0 bases and J gave up 5 bases, with 14 bases separating them. The germline V gene encodes CDR1 LNHDA and CDR2 SQIVND (reference sequence). This CDR3 region has 16 residues. The covered CDR3 bases are TGTGCCAGTAGTATAGATAGCCAGGGGTGGGATCAGCCC. This gives the protein CASSIDSQGWDQP. The whole CDR3 reads CASSIDSQGWDQPQHF.

Of note for this clone: The read terminates 3 residues ahead of where the CDR3 ends, so the germline J gene completes it. The V gene is TRBV7-6, the J gene TRBJ2-7, with 7 bases lining up with TRBD2. Losses at the gene ends were 1 base for V and 5 bases for J; bases not matched to a gene: 5. Germline V gene data show CDR1 as SGHVS and CDR2 as FNYEAQ. This CDR3 is built from 14 residues. CDR3 amino acids: CASSLGGSAHEQYF. The sequenced CDR3 bases are TGTGCCAGCAGCTTAGGCGGGAGTGCCCACGAG.

The part of the CDR3 DNA that was read is TGTGCCAGCAGCTTAAAGGCGGGGATCACAGATACG. Its protein is CASSLKAGITDT. The entire CDR3 is CASSLKAGITDTQYF. The V gene is TRBV7-2, the J gene TRBJ2-3; D is perhaps TRBD2 (6 bases). Read sequence stops 3 residues before the CDR3 end, and the germline J gene provides the missing end. The CDR3 is 15 amino acids. The V end was cut by 2 bases, the J end by 2 bases, with 11 bases between. Germline CDR1 reads SGHTA; CDR2 reads FQGNSA.

Regarding this clone: The CDR3 end lies 3 residues beyond the end of the read and is filled in from the germline J gene. The rearrangement joins TRBV30 to TRBJ2-1, with 10 bases fitting TRBD2. V gave up 2 bases and J gave up 0 bases; unmatched junction bases: 4. The CDR3 runs 16 residues. Germline V gene lookup returns CDR1 GTSNPN and CDR2 SVGIG (reference sequence). The CDR3 loop is CAWSSGRASSYNEQFF. The CDR3 bases that were read are TGTGCCTGGAGTAGCGGGAGGGCCAGCTCCTACAATGAG.

In the case of this clone: The read terminates 3 residues ahead of where the CDR3 ends, so the germline J gene completes it. The chain uses TRBV6-2 or TRBV6-3 and TRBJ2-3; 13 bases are shared with TRBD2. V was pared by 6 bases and J by 3 bases, with 6 bases of the junction left unmatched. CDR3 length: 16 amino acids. Per germline, CDR1 MNHEY and CDR2 SVGEGT. CDR3: CASRVGLAGLTDTQYF. CDR3 DNA, as far as it was read: TGTGCCAGCAGAGTGGGACTAGCGGGGCTGACAGATACG.

Details on this clone: Compared with germline, one end of the junction differs, possibly owing to a read error. The sequenced fragment ends 3 residues before the CDR3 boundary, so the rest is inferred from the germline J gene. The rearrangement uses TRBV7-9 and TRBJ2-3; a weak D match, TRBD1 (5 bases). The germline CDR1 and CDR2 sequences are SEHNR and FQNEAQ (reference sequence). The CDR3 is made up of 13 amino acids. The part of the CDR3 DNA that was read is TGTTCCAGCAGCCGAGACGGACAAGAGACG. Its protein is CSSSRDGQET. The full CDR3 protein is CSSSRDGQETQYF.

Details on this clone: The read finishes 3 residues shy of the CDR3 end, and the germline J gene is used to complete it. The chain links TRBV29-1 to TRBJ1-1, with TRBD1 as a possible D gene (5 bases). Trimming stripped 7 bases from V and 1 base from J, with 13 bases between. This CDR3 contains 13 residues. Germline V gene sequence: CDR1 SQVTM, CDR2 ANQGSEA. CDR3 region: CSGEGRRNTEAFF. The CDR3 DNA, read in part, is TGCAGCGGGGAGGGGCGAAGGAACACTGAA. The variable domain in full, completed from reference TRBV29-1 and TRBJ1-1, reads SAVISQKPSRDICQRGTSLTIQCQVDSQVTMMFWYRQQPGQSLTLIATANQGSEATYESGFVIDKFPISRPNLTFSTLTVSNMSPEDSSIYLCSGEGRRNTEAFFGQGTRLTVV.

To note about this clone: The read gets to within 3 residues of the CDR3 end, and the germline J gene fills in the rest. This sequence joins TRBV18 and TRBJ1-2, with D possibly TRBD1 on 5 matching bases. The germline CDR1 and CDR2 sequences are KGHSH and LQKENI. CDR3 length equals 13 residues. The CDR3 region is CASSDRSTDTYTF. CDR3 DNA (partial): TGTGCCAGCTCCGACAGATCCACAGATACC.

With regard to this clone: The CDR3 end lies 3 residues beyond the end of the read and is filled in from the germline J gene. The J gene is TRBJ2-3, the V gene TRBV19; 10 bases align to TRBD1. Germline CDR1 and CDR2: LNHDA and SQIVND (reference sequence). The CDR3 runs to 15 residues. The part of the CDR3 DNA that was read is TGTGCCAGTAGTAATAAGGGACAGGGGATGAAGACG. Its translation: CASSNKGQGMKT. The full-length CDR3 reads as CASSNKGQGMKTQYF.

About this clone: The read terminates 3 residues before the CDR3 end, so the remaining end is supplied by the germline J gene. The chain uses TRBV19 and TRBJ1-1, with D maybe TRBD1 (5 bases). Germline lookup yields CDR1 LNHDA and CDR2 SQIVND (reference sequence). The V end was cut by 5 bases, the J end by 1 base, with 8 bases between. This CDR3 contains 13 residues. The sequenced CDR3 bases are TGTGCCAGTAGTCCCCAGGGGAACACTGAA. The encoded protein is CASSPQGNTE. Given in full, the CDR3 is CASSPQGNTEAFF.

This clone ranks as medium-sized in terms of frequency. The CDR3 loop reads CASSDRTGKHTQYF. The CDR3 DNA, read in part, is TGTGCCAGCAGTGATAGGACAGGGAAGCATACG. This chain uses TRBV2 with TRBJ2-3, with 8 bases lining up with TRBD1. The read falls 3 residues short of the CDR3 end, and the missing part is taken from the germline J gene. The ends lost 3 bases at V and 7 bases at J; junction bases unmatched: 6. This CDR3 has 14 residues. Germline-derived CDR1 and CDR2 are SNHLY and FYNNEI.